The 27 T cell receptor beta chains given below trace back to one sample, sequenced in a study of molecular identifiers for immune sequencing clone quantification. Each CDR3 protein gets one entry after TCRdb re-called the PCR reads with MiXCR. The data hold some 320,000 distinct CDR3 sequences, with 24% observed a single time. The sample taken for sequencing was naive CD8+ T cells from blood, with Jurkat cell RNA spiked in. Stated subset: FACS-sorted CD8+CD4-CCR7+CD45RA+ naive T cells. These receptor sequences come from a human donor in good health. Some libraries in this study had Jurkat cell RNA spiked in.

This clonotype turned up a few times. The rearrangement joins TRBV9 to TRBJ2-4, with D uncertain. The length of the CDR3 is 14 residues. CDR1 is SGDLS, CDR2 YYNGEE, per germline. V lost 4 bases and J lost 6, with 14 bases in between. The CDR3 DNA reads as TGTGCCAGCAGCAAACCGGCCGTGACAAACATTCAGTACTTC. Its translation: CASSKPAVTNIQYF.

CDR3 loop: CASSYGTPSEQYF. The CDR3, as DNA: TGTGCCAGCAGCTACGGGACCCCAAGCGAGCAGTACTTC. This chain uses TRBV5-4 with TRBJ2-7; D may be TRBD1 or TRBD2 (5 bases each). There are 13 residues in the CDR3. The germline V and J ends were trimmed by 3 bases and 6 bases, with 13 bases remaining between them. CDR1 and CDR2 from the germline V gene are SGHNT and YYREEE (reference sequence).

This clonotype has at least ten counts. This chain joins TRBV7-2 and TRBJ1-3; the D gene is possibly TRBD1 (6 bases). V was shortened by 0 bases and J by 4 bases, with 10 bases between the two germline ends. The CDR3 covers 15 residues. Germline V CDR1 and CDR2: SGHTA, FQGNSA. The CDR3 loop reads CASSLATGWGNTIYF. For the CDR3, the DNA is TGTGCCAGCAGCTTAGCCACAGGGTGGGGAAACACCATATATTTT.

This clonotype has only a few counts. The V and J genes are TRBV19 and TRBJ1-3, with 7 bases aligning to TRBD1. Trimming removed 9 bases from V and 0 bases from J; junction bases left unmatched: 11. The germline V gene encodes CDR1 LNHDA and CDR2 SQIVND (reference sequence). The CDR3 covers 16 residues. The CDR3 nucleotides are TGTGCCAGCGAAATAGCCACAGGGGCCTCTGGAAACACCATATATTTT. The encoded protein is CASEIATGASGNTIYF.

Of note for this clonotype: This could be a read error, since a much larger clone is one nucleotide away. The rearrangement joins TRBV7-9 to TRBJ2-7; perhaps TRBD2 as D (5 bases). This CDR3 is built from 15 residues. Germline CDR1 and CDR2: SEHNR and FQNEAQ (reference sequence). The V end was cut by 8 bases, the J end by 3 bases, with 20 bases between. The CDR3 coding sequence is TGTGCCAGCGGTAGAGACGAGGGAATCTTCTACGAGCAGTACTTC. Its protein product is CASGRDEGIFYEQYF.

The CDR3, as DNA: TGTGCCATCAGGCGGGGGGGCGAGTTTTTGGATGAGCAGTTCTTC. Protein product: CAIRRGGEFLDEQFF. The chain couples TRBV12-3 or TRBV12-4 to TRBJ2-1, with 9 bases aligning to TRBD2. Losses at the gene ends were 10 bases for V and 8 bases for J; bases not matched to a gene: 15. CDR3 length equals 15 residues.

This chain joins TRBV12-3 or TRBV12-4 and TRBJ2-7; TRBD1 matches 10 bases. With 7 bases clipped from V and 5 bases from J, the junction kept 11 bases outside the gene matches. The CDR3 loop spans 15 amino acids. The CDR3 region has the DNA TGTGCCAGCAACATCGTCGGGACAGGGGTCCACGAGCAGTACTTC. This sequence encodes CASNIVGTGVHEQYF.

As for this clonotype: Germline is not matched at one junction end, which may reflect a read error. This chain connects TRBV7-9 to TRBJ2-7; 11 positions agree with TRBD2. The CDR3 totals 14 residues. Germline values: CDR1 SEHNR, CDR2 FQNEAQ (reference sequence). In DNA, the CDR3 is TGTCCCAGCAACGCCGGGACTAGCGGACCCGGGCAGTACTTC. This encodes CPSNAGTSGPGQYF.

V and J are TRBV12-3 or TRBV12-4 and TRBJ2-2; TRBD2 matches at 15 bases. The CDR3 has 19 amino acids. J lost 1 base, V lost 4 bases, and 7 bases had no gene match. CDR3 region: CASSSIGLAGGKNTGELFF. CDR3 bases: TGTGCCAGCAGTTCAATAGGACTAGCGGGGGGGAAGAACACCGGGGAGCTGTTTTTT.

For this clonotype: The junction does not match germline at one end; this may be a read error. V usage is TRBV5-1 and J usage is TRBJ2-5, with D unresolved. Germline V gene data show CDR1 as SGHRS and CDR2 as YFSETQ. The CDR3 totals 14 residues. CDR3 sequence reads: CASSLGARGETQSF. DNA of the CDR3: TGCGCCAGCAGCTTGGGCGCCAGAGGAGAGACCCAGTCCTTC.

This clonotype was seen a handful of times. The chain couples TRBV7-6 to TRBJ2-7; a weak D match, TRBD2 (6 bases). CDR3 length equals 14 residues. V lost 5 bases and J 2 bases, leaving 13 bases between the germline ends. The germline CDR1 and CDR2 sequences are SGHVS and FNYEAQ. The CDR3 region is CASSLMGGAYEQYF. The CDR3 region has the DNA TGTGCCAGCAGCCTCATGGGGGGAGCCTACGAGCAGTACTTC.

This clonotype was seen a handful of times. The chain links TRBV30 to TRBJ2-3, with 8 bases matching TRBD1. Losses at the gene ends were 3 bases for V and 3 bases for J; bases not matched to a gene: 14. Germline V gives CDR1 GTSNPN, CDR2 SVGIG (reference sequence). The CDR3 is 17 residues long. CDR3 nucleotides: TGTGCCTGGAGCCCCGGACAGGGATCCACCGCGACAGATACGCAGTATTTT. Amino acid sequence: CAWSPGQGSTATDTQYF.

A note on this clonotype: It may be a read error: a sequence one base away is much more abundant. The gene calls are TRBV2 and TRBJ2-7; D is unresolved. The CDR3 spans 15 residues. The V gene's germline CDR1 is SNHLY and CDR2 FYNNEI. V was cut by 3 bases and J by 2 bases, with 14 bases left in between. The CDR3 reads CASSELGVSTYEQYF. The CDR3 DNA reads TGTGCCAGCAGTGAGTTAGGTGTGAGTACCTACGAGCAGTACTTC.

This clonotype was detected ten times or more. V is TRBV5-1 and J is TRBJ2-5; TRBD1 is a possible D gene (5 bases). Trimming took off 5 bases at V and 2 bases at J, with 7 bases between the two ends. The CDR3 has 12 amino acids. Germline CDR1 SGHRS, CDR2 YFSETQ. CDR3 bases: TGCGCCAGCAGAGGGGATCAAGAGACCCAGTACTTC. Amino acids: CASRGDQETQYF.

This clonotype appeared a single time. This clone may be a read error of a much larger clone one base away. The CDR3 does not end in the conserved phenylalanine or tryptophan, so this is likely a read error. This sequence joins TRBV6-6 and TRBJ2-5; D not resolved. V lost 6 bases, J lost 2 bases, and 4 bases lay in between. In germline, CDR1 is MNHNY, CDR2 SVGAGI (reference sequence). This CDR3 is 11 amino acids long. The CDR3 DNA reads as TGTGCCAGCAGGGAACAAGAGACCCAGTACCTC. Translation: CASREQETQYL.

This clonotype showed up just a few times. This chain links TRBV11-2 with TRBJ2-1, with D uncertain. Looked up from germline, CDR1 is SGHAT and CDR2 is FQNNGV. This CDR3 has 13 residues. V lost 0 bases and J 9 bases, leaving 9 bases between the germline ends. CDR3: CASSLDALPEQFF. The CDR3 DNA reads as TGTGCCAGCAGCTTAGATGCGCTTCCTGAGCAGTTCTTC.

The chain couples TRBV6-1 to TRBJ1-5, with 7 nucleotides matching TRBD1. This CDR3 comprises 14 residues. V dropped 7 bases and J dropped 1; count of bases not matched to a gene: 4. Germline CDR1 MNHNS, CDR2 SASEGT. Here the CDR3 reads CASTNRGSNQPQHF. The DNA for the CDR3 is TGTGCCAGCACCAACAGGGGAAGCAATCAGCCCCAGCATTTT.

The rearrangement joins TRBV4-2 to TRBJ2-7; D may match TRBD1 or TRBD2 (6 bases each). CDR1 LGHNA and CDR2 YNFKEQ come from the germline V gene. This CDR3 region has 15 residues. The V and J ends lost 5 bases and 3 bases respectively, with 17 bases between them. The CDR3 nucleotides read TGTGCCAGCAGCTCCCACCCAGGGGAGGACTACGAGCAGTACTTC. Amino acids: CASSSHPGEDYEQYF.

The chain is built from TRBV6-2 or TRBV6-3 and TRBJ2-3; TRBD2 matches at 15 bases. Germline CDR1 is MNHEY and CDR2 is SVGEGT. CDR3 size: 18 residues. V was pared by 5 bases and J by 3 bases, with 9 bases of the junction left unmatched. CDR3 sequence reads: CASSHTGLAGGPTDTQYF. The CDR3 region has the DNA TGTGCCAGCAGTCACACCGGACTAGCGGGAGGGCCGACAGATACGCAGTATTTT.

This clonotype was detected many times. V is TRBV7-2 and J is TRBJ1-1; no reliable D call. The germline CDR1 and CDR2 sequences are SGHTA and FQGNSA. CDR3 length: 13 residues. V was cut by 6 bases and J by 5 bases, with 13 bases left in between. The CDR3 here is CASSYIKGTEAFF. The CDR3 DNA reads as TGTGCCAGCAGTTATATAAAGGGAACTGAAGCTTTCTTT.

The chain couples TRBV19 to TRBJ2-3; 9 nucleotides align to TRBD2. There are 15 residues in the CDR3. The germline CDR1 and CDR2 sequences are LNHDA and SQIVND (reference sequence). The V and J ends lost 5 bases and 4 bases, in that order; junction bases with no gene match: 7. CDR3 DNA sequence: TGTGCCAGTAGTCCGCGGGGGGGCCTTGCAGATACGCAGTATTTT. It encodes CASSPRGGLADTQYF.

This clonotype was seen more than once but under ten times. V gene TRBV4-3 combines with J gene TRBJ2-7; D perhaps matches TRBD1 (6 bases). V lost 2 bases and J lost 0, with 14 bases in between. Looked up from germline, CDR1 is LGHNA and CDR2 is YSLEER. The CDR3 length is 16 residues. For the CDR3, the DNA is TGCGCCAGCAGCCAATCCTCCCGCAGGGGCTCCTACGAGCAGTACTTC. Protein sequence: CASSQSSRRGSYEQYF.

This chain's CDR3 is CASRGGWNPSTDTQYF. The CDR3 nucleotides read TGTGCCAGCAGAGGGGGGTGGAACCCTAGCACAGATACGCAGTATTTT. This chain joins TRBV11-2 and TRBJ2-3; the D gene could be TRBD1 or TRBD2 (6 bases each). Looked up from germline, CDR1 is SGHAT and CDR2 is FQNNGV. CDR3 size: 16 residues. V shed 6 bases and J shed 0 bases, with 16 bases lying between them.

Ten or more counts support this clonotype. V gene TRBV27 combines with J gene TRBJ2-7, with TRBD2 as a possible D gene (6 bases). The V gene lost 2 bases and the J gene lost 3 bases, with 8 bases spanning the gap. Germline V gene lookup returns CDR1 MNHEY and CDR2 SMNVEV (reference sequence). This CDR3 comprises 13 residues. The CDR3, as DNA: TGTGCCAGCAGTTTAGGGGGGAACTACGAGCAGTACTTC. It codes for CASSLGGNYEQYF.

J is TRBJ1-6 and V is TRBV14; D gene unclear. The V gene's germline CDR1 is SGHDN and CDR2 FVKESK. CDR3 length: 15 residues. The V and J ends lost 0 bases and 10 bases respectively, with 13 bases between them. The chain's CDR3 is CASSQESINLSPLHF. The DNA of the CDR3 is TGTGCCAGCAGCCAAGAGAGTATAAACCTCTCACCCCTCCACTTT.

This clonotype was recorded a few times. This rearrangement joins TRBV6-2 or TRBV6-3 to TRBJ2-3; D uncertain. This CDR3 is 15 amino acids long. Germline lookup yields CDR1 MNHEY and CDR2 SVGEGT. V was trimmed by 6 bases and J by 7 bases, leaving 20 bases between them. The CDR3 sequence is CASSNRVPTVNTQYF. Here the CDR3 DNA reads TGTGCCAGCAGCAACCGGGTCCCAACGGTAAATACGCAGTATTTT.

This clonotype was observed many times. Here the CDR3 reads CASSLTTSPHNEQFF. The CDR3 DNA follows: TGTGCCAGCAGCTTAACAACTAGCCCCCACAATGAGCAGTTCTTC. The V and J genes are TRBV7-9 and TRBJ2-1, with D tentatively TRBD2 (6 bases). The V and J ends lost 2 bases and 5 bases respectively, with 13 bases between them. From germline, CDR1 is SEHNR and CDR2 FQNEAQ (reference sequence). The CDR3 runs 15 residues. Using reference TRBV7-9 and TRBJ2-1 for the parts outside the CDR3, the full variable domain is DTGVSQNPRHKITKRGQNVTFRCDPISEHNRLYWYRQTLGQGPEFLTYFQNEAQLEKSRLLSDRFSAERPKGSFSTLEIQRTEQGDSAMYLCASSLTTSPHNEQFFGPGTRLTVL.